The 18 T cell receptor beta chains given below trace back to one sample, sequenced in a study of PD-1 blockade in classical Hodgkin lymphoma. All patients experienced relapse after autologous stem cell transplantation, and brentuximab vedotin exposure was variable. Purification of CD4+ T cells from thawed PBMCs was performed via magnetic negative selection. This table comes from immunoSEQ multiplex PCR, and its TCRdb copy is limited to in-frame clones, with some not included. Among 30,000 or so clones listed, approximately 90% were seen once. The sample in question was CD4+ T cells from blood, obtained at baseline. Receptor source: a human donor with classical Hodgkin lymphoma.

This sequence joins TRBV28 and TRBJ1-5, with 8 bases fitting TRBD1. The CDR3 spans 15 residues. Germline lookup yields CDR1 MDHEN and CDR2 SYDVKM. Germline trimming cut 1 base from V and 3 bases from J; bases unmatched to any gene: 2. CDR3 bases: TGTGCCAGCAGTTTATTGGACAGGGACAATCAGCCCCAGCATTTT. This gives the protein CASSLLDRDNQPQHF. Using reference TRBV28 and TRBJ1-5 for the parts outside the CDR3, the full variable domain is DVKVTQSSRYLVKRTGEKVFLECVQDMDHENMFWYRQDPGLGLRLIYFSYDVKMKEKGDIPEGYSVSREKKERFSLILESASTNQTSMYLCASSLLDRDNQPQHFGDGTRLSIL.

The chain carries TRBV30 and TRBJ1-5; D remains unclear. The CDR3 length is 15 residues. The V end lost 2 bases, the J end lost 0 bases, and 11 bases lay between the germline ends. CDR1 and CDR2 from the germline V gene are GTSNPN and SVGIG (reference sequence). The CDR3 nucleotides read TGTGCCTGGAGTAGTGGGGTTGTTAGCAATCAGCCCCAGCATTTT. It specifies CAWSSGVVSNQPQHF.

The V gene is TRBV5-1, the J gene TRBJ2-5; 10 nucleotides line up with TRBD2. The CDR3 consists of 14 residues. Per the germline V gene, CDR1 is SGHRS and CDR2 is YFSETQ. J gave up 3 bases and V 2 bases, and 1 base lay outside the gene matches. The DNA for the CDR3 is TGCGCCAGCAGCTTCACTAGCGGGGAAGAGACCCAGTACTTC. It encodes CASSFTSGEETQYF.

V gene TRBV10-3 combines with J gene TRBJ2-2; 12 positions match TRBD2. V shed 7 bases, J shed 6 bases, and the junction held 6 bases outside the gene matches. The CDR3 extends over 15 amino acids. Germline lookup yields CDR1 ENHRY and CDR2 SYGVKD. The CDR3 loop is CAIKPSGRVAGELFF. DNA for the CDR3: TGTGCCATCAAGCCTAGCGGGAGGGTGGCCGGGGAGCTGTTTTTT.

This chain connects TRBV7-9 to TRBJ1-1; possibly TRBD1 for D (6 bases). The CDR3 loop spans 16 amino acids. Trimming removed 6 bases at V and 3 bases at J, with 20 bases between. Germline CDR1 SEHNR, CDR2 FQNEAQ (reference sequence). The CDR3: CASSQRGGLLDTEAFF. The CDR3 DNA follows: TGTGCCAGCAGTCAGAGGGGGGGCCTATTGGACACTGAAGCTTTCTTT.

The CDR3 DNA follows: TGTGCCAGCAGCTTAGATGGGCAGGGCAGAGAGACCCAGTACTTC. This encodes CASSLDGQGRETQYF. The chain uses TRBV11-2 and TRBJ2-5, with D possibly TRBD1 on 5 matching bases. Germline CDR1 reads SGHAT; CDR2 reads FQNNGV. With 0 bases removed from V and 4 bases from J, the gap between germline ends came to 12 bases. This CDR3 has 15 residues.

This rearrangement joins TRBV5-1 to TRBJ2-5; 7 nucleotides agree with TRBD1. Germline trimming cut 4 bases from V and 3 bases from J; bases unmatched to any gene: 6. There are 14 residues in the CDR3. The germline V gene encodes CDR1 SGHRS and CDR2 YFSETQ. DNA of the CDR3: TGCGCCAGCAGCCTACCGGGGACAGAAGAGACCCAGTACTTC. Amino acid sequence: CASSLPGTEETQYF.

V is TRBV2 and J is TRBJ2-5, with a tentative D call TRBD2 (5 bases). The germline V gene has CDR1 SNHLY and CDR2 FYNNEI. This CDR3 spans 13 amino acids. Trimming took 8 bases from V and 5 from J, leaving 15 bases between them. The CDR3 sequence: CASSFAGLETQYF. The CDR3 DNA follows: TGTGCCAGCTCGTTTGCGGGTTTGGAGACCCAGTACTTC.

This chain joins TRBV5-1 and TRBJ1-4; 7 nucleotides line up with TRBD1. CDR1 is SGHRS, CDR2 YFSETQ, per germline. After removal of 3 bases from V and 7 bases from J, the junction contained 9 bases not matched to a gene. CDR3 length equals 15 residues. The CDR3 region has the DNA TGCGCCAGCAGCTCGGCGACAGGGAAGGGTGAAAAACTGTTTTTT. It translates to CASSSATGKGEKLFF.

This chain joins TRBV6-6 and TRBJ2-3, with a tentative D call TRBD2 (6 bases). Trimming took off 6 bases at V and 0 bases at J, with 16 bases between the two ends. The CDR3 spans 16 residues. The V gene's germline CDR1 is MNHNY and CDR2 SVGAGI (reference sequence). The CDR3 bases are TGTGCCAGCAGCCCGCCTCTAGCGCTTAGCACAGATACGCAGTATTTT. It translates to CASSPPLALSTDTQYF.

The chain carries TRBV13 and TRBJ2-5, with a possible D match to TRBD2 (6 bases). The germline V and J ends were trimmed by 5 bases and 5 bases, with 15 bases remaining between them. Germline V CDR1 and CDR2: PRHDT, FYEKMQ (reference sequence). The CDR3 sequence is 14 residues long. The CDR3 coding sequence is TGTGCCAGCAGCCCCCGGAGGGTCCAGGAGACCCAGTACTTC. Its translation is CASSPRRVQETQYF.

The chain links TRBV10-1 to TRBJ2-5, with D unclear. The V gene lost 8 bases and the J gene lost 1 base, with 11 bases spanning the gap. This CDR3 comprises 13 residues. Germline CDR1 and CDR2: WNHNN and SYGVQD (reference sequence). CDR3 DNA: TGCGCCAGCTCGGCGGTTCTCCAAGAGACCCAGTACTTC. This translates into CASSAVLQETQYF.

This chain joins TRBV7-9 and TRBJ1-5, with 7 nucleotides matching TRBD1. In germline, CDR1 is SEHNR, CDR2 FQNEAQ (reference sequence). J lost 7 bases, V lost 2 bases, and 11 bases had no gene match. The CDR3 covers 16 residues. The CDR3 loop is CASSLSNRGGRQPQHF. In nucleotides, the CDR3 is TGTGCCAGCAGCTTAAGTAACAGGGGAGGGAGACAGCCCCAGCATTTT.

The chain has TRBV6-4 and TRBJ1-2, with TRBD1 matching over 8 bases. Germline loops: CDR1 MRHNA, CDR2 SNTAGT. This CDR3 contains 13 residues. V lost 6 bases to trimming and J lost 6 bases; unmatched junction nucleotides: 6. The CDR3 spells CASRGWGQDGYTF. The DNA of the CDR3 is TGTGCCAGCAGGGGATGGGGACAGGATGGCTACACCTTC.

The chain joins TRBV18 to TRBJ2-3; D remains ambiguous. V was clipped by 2 bases and J by 3 bases, with 0 bases between them. The germline V gene has CDR1 KGHSH and CDR2 LQKENI. CDR3 length: 11 amino acids. Written as DNA, the CDR3 is TGTGCCAGCTCACCAACAGATACGCAGTATTTT. This encodes CASSPTDTQYF.

The rearrangement joins TRBV5-4 to TRBJ1-2; D may be TRBD1 (6 bases). V lost 4 bases, J lost 2 bases, and 15 bases lay in between. From germline, CDR1 is SGHNT and CDR2 YYREEE (reference sequence). The CDR3 loop spans 15 amino acids. Written as DNA, the CDR3 is TGTGCCAGCAGCGAGGACAGAGTAACAAACTATGGCTACACCTTC. This gives the protein CASSEDRVTNYGYTF.

Only one count was recorded for this clone. The chain is built from TRBV6-6 and TRBJ2-3; 7 bases align to TRBD1. There are 15 residues in the CDR3. Trimming removed 0 bases from V and 1 base from J; junction bases left unmatched: 1. Germline CDR1 MNHNY, CDR2 SVGAGI (reference sequence). CDR3 in DNA: TGTGCCAGCAGTTACTCTGGACAGGGCACAGATACGCAGTATTTT. It encodes CASSYSGQGTDTQYF.

The chain links TRBV18 to TRBJ1-1; D might be TRBD1 (6 bases). The V and J ends lost 3 bases and 1 base respectively, with 15 bases between them. The CDR3 is 16 residues long. Germline loops: CDR1 KGHSH, CDR2 LQKENI. CDR3: CASSPSGGRGNTEAFF. CDR3 coding DNA: TGTGCCAGCTCACCCAGCGGGGGGCGAGGGAACACTGAAGCTTTCTTT. Filled out from reference TRBV18 and TRBJ1-1, the complete variable domain reads NAGVMQNPRHLVRRRGQEARLRCSPMKGHSHVYWYRQLPEEGLKFMVYLQKENIIDESGMPKERFSAEFPKEGPSILRIQQVVRGDSAAYFCASSPSGGRGNTEAFFGQGTRLTVV.